The 17 T cell receptor beta chains below come from one sample, sequenced in a study of cytomegalovirus exposure and HLA in healthy donors. PCR involved 60 Vbeta and 13 Jbeta primers. Sequencing used immunoSEQ multiplex PCR; TCRdb keeps in-frame clones, though not all of them. The table shows 120,000 to 150,000 clones, with 80% to 90% occurring only once. Source material: PBMCs. These receptors were obtained from a woman between 40 and 50 years old in good health and CMV-seropositive.

This rearrangement joins TRBV6-1 to TRBJ2-3, with D possibly matching TRBD2 (6 bases). CDR1 and CDR2 (germline): MNHNS, SASEGT. With 3 bases removed from V and 4 bases from J, the gap between germline ends came to 11 bases. The CDR3 totals 14 residues. CDR3 sequence: CASSDGTPADTQYF. The DNA for the CDR3 is TGTGCCAGCAGTGATGGGACTCCCGCAGATACGCAGTATTTT.

The chain couples TRBV27 to TRBJ2-7, with TRBD1 matching over 9 bases. With V trimmed by 6 bases and J by 3 bases, 3 bases remained unmatched. This CDR3 spans 13 amino acids. The germline gives CDR1 MNHEY, CDR2 SMNVEV (reference sequence). Here the CDR3 reads CASRRTGVYEQYF. The CDR3 DNA follows: TGTGCCAGCAGGCGGACAGGGGTCTACGAGCAGTACTTC.

This chain links TRBV7-2 with TRBJ2-1; 8 nucleotides match TRBD2. Germline V gene lookup returns CDR1 SGHTA and CDR2 FQGNSA. The CDR3 covers 17 residues. The J segment lost 1 base and the V segment lost 1 base, leaving 6 bases of the junction unmatched. The CDR3 loop reads CASSLVSGGKSYNEQFF. The CDR3 DNA reads TGTGCCAGCAGCTTAGTTTCGGGAGGGAAATCCTACAATGAGCAGTTCTTC.

As regards this clone: The same CDR3 is also encoded by other DNA sequences in this sample. The J gene is TRBJ2-3, the V gene TRBV7-8; D unresolved. Germline CDR1 SGHVS, CDR2 FQNEAQ. The CDR3 extends over 13 amino acids. The ends were cut back, 2 bases at V and 4 bases at J, with 7 bases in the middle. CDR3 DNA: TGTGCCAGCAGCTTAAAGCTCCCAGATACGCAGTATTTT. Translation: CASSLKLPDTQYF.

This rearrangement joins TRBV7-6 to TRBJ2-2; no clear D. CDR1 and CDR2 (germline): SGHVS, FNYEAQ. V lost 3 bases and J lost 2, with 10 bases in between. There are 15 residues in the CDR3. The CDR3 here is CASSFVELNTGELFF. The CDR3, as DNA: TGTGCCAGCAGCTTTGTGGAGTTAAACACCGGGGAGCTGTTTTTT. Supplemented by reference TRBV7-6 and TRBJ2-2, the full variable domain reads GAGVSQSPRYKVTKRGQDVALRCDPISGHVSLYWYRQALGQGPEFLTYFNYEAQQDKSGLPNDRFSAERPEGSISTLTIQRTEQRDSAMYRCASSFVELNTGELFFGEGSRLTVL.

The chain links TRBV14 to TRBJ2-1; 8 bases fit TRBD2. The CDR3 contains 15 residues. Trimming took 3 bases from V and 5 from J; bases not matched to a gene: 6. CDR1 and CDR2 (germline): SGHDN, FVKESK. The CDR3 here is CASSHLLAGNNEQFF. The CDR3 coding sequence is TGTGCCAGCAGCCACCTCCTAGCGGGTAACAATGAGCAGTTCTTC.

The rearrangement uses TRBV10-2 and TRBJ1-2; 9 bases fit TRBD1. CDR1 and CDR2 (germline): WSHSY, SAAADI. CDR3 length: 13 amino acids. The ends lost 6 bases at V and 8 bases at J; junction bases unmatched: 7. CDR3 DNA: TGCGCCAGCAGACCGGACAGGGGTGACGGCTACACCTTC. Its translation is CASRPDRGDGYTF.

The chain has TRBV19 and TRBJ1-4; 9 nucleotides agree with TRBD1. Losses at the gene ends were 4 bases for V and 10 bases for J; bases not matched to a gene: 10. From germline, CDR1 is LNHDA and CDR2 SQIVND (reference sequence). The CDR3 runs to 15 residues. This CDR3 is CASSTRDRATRKLFF. CDR3 nucleotide sequence: TGTGCCAGTAGTACCCGGGACAGGGCTACCAGAAAACTGTTTTTT.

The V and J genes are TRBV4-1 and TRBJ2-4, with 11 positions matching TRBD2. V shed 4 bases, J shed 3 bases, and the junction held 8 bases outside the gene matches. This CDR3 contains 17 residues. Germline V gene data show CDR1 as MGHRA and CDR2 as YSYEKL. The CDR3 DNA reads as TGCGCCAGCAGCCCCATAGCGGGAGGGGTGGACAAAAACATTCAGTACTTC. It encodes CASSPIAGGVDKNIQYF.

The V gene is TRBV2, the J gene TRBJ2-5; TRBD2 matches at 9 bases. The last part of the DNA fits TRBJ2-7 better; the J call may be wrong. CDR1 is SNHLY, CDR2 FYNNEI, per germline. There are 14 residues in the CDR3. The chain's CDR3 is CASSVAGASYEQYF. The DNA of the CDR3 is TGTGCCAGCAGTGTAGCGGGGGCGTCCTACGAGCAGTACTTC.

The gene calls are TRBV21-1 and TRBJ1-5; TRBD1, as called in the table, went unchecked against the DNA. TRBV21-1 is assigned pseudogene status. The CDR3 extends over 14 amino acids. The CDR3 region is CASNRSSGEQPQHF. The CDR3 DNA is TGTGCCAGCAATAGGTCGTCAGGGGAACAGCCCCAGCATTTT.

V gene TRBV7-6 combines with J gene TRBJ1-5; D unclear. V lost 5 bases, J lost 4 bases, and 9 bases lay in between. The CDR3 runs to 13 residues. Per germline, CDR1 SGHVS and CDR2 FNYEAQ. The CDR3 sequence is CASSLRSNQPQHF. Here the CDR3 DNA reads TGTGCCAGCAGCCTACGTAGTAATCAGCCCCAGCATTTT.

This clone was observed a single time. CDR3 in amino acids: CASSQGMDYGYTF. CDR3 bases: TGTGCCAGCAGTCAGGGGATGGACTATGGCTACACCTTC. V usage is TRBV9 and J usage is TRBJ1-2, with a weak D call TRBD1 (6 bases). CDR1 and CDR2 (germline): SGDLS, YYNGEE. The V gene lost 5 bases and the J gene lost 3 bases, with 11 bases spanning the gap. The CDR3 totals 13 residues.

The chain employs TRBV2 and TRBJ2-2, with unresolved D. Germline V gene data show CDR1 as SNHLY and CDR2 as FYNNEI. The CDR3 is 13 residues long. V was shortened by 4 bases and J by 3 bases, with 6 bases between the two germline ends. CDR3 region: CASSVWHTGELFF. DNA of the CDR3: TGTGCCAGCAGTGTCTGGCACACCGGGGAGCTGTTTTTT.

This chain links TRBV28 with TRBJ1-5; maybe TRBD1 (6 bases). The germline gives CDR1 MDHEN, CDR2 SYDVKM. With 7 bases removed from V and 3 bases from J, the gap between germline ends came to 10 bases. The CDR3 consists of 13 residues. The CDR3 protein is CASTQGPNQPQHF. The CDR3 coding sequence is TGTGCCAGCACCCAGGGGCCCAATCAGCCCCAGCATTTT.

The rearrangement uses TRBV5-6 and TRBJ2-2; D gene uncertain. CDR3 size: 16 residues. The ends were cut back, 1 base at V and 0 bases at J, with 10 bases in the middle. CDR1 and CDR2 from the germline V gene are SGHDT and YYEEEE. CDR3 in DNA: TGTGCCAGCAGCTTGCCCTATCGGTCGAACACCGGGGAGCTGTTTTTT. Translating it yields CASSLPYRSNTGELFF.

The chain carries TRBV7-9 and TRBJ2-7; 9 bases match TRBD2. V lost 3 bases, J lost 0 bases, and 0 bases stayed unmatched. This CDR3 is built from 14 residues. Germline lookup yields CDR1 SEHNR and CDR2 FQNEAQ (reference sequence). The DNA of the CDR3 is TGTGCCAGCAGCTTTAGCGGGAGCTCCTACGAGCAGTACTTC. Translating it yields CASSFSGSSYEQYF.